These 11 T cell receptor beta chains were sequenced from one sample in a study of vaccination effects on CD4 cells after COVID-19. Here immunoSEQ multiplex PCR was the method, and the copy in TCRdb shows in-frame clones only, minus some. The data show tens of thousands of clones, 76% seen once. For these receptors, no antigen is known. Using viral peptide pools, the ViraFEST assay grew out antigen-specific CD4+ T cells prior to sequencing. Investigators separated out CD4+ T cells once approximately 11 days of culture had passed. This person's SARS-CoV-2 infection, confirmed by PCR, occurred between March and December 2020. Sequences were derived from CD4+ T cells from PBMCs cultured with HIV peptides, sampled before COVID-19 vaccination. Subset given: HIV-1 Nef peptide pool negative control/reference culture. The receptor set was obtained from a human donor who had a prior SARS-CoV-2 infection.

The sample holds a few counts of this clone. The CDR3 here is CASSYRDSYGYTF. CDR3 coding DNA: TGTGCCAGCTCTTACCGGGACAGCTATGGCTACACCTTC. This chain uses TRBV18 with TRBJ1-2; 7 nucleotides align to TRBD1. The V segment lost 6 bases and the J segment 4 bases; nucleotides outside the gene matches: 5. The CDR3 runs to 13 residues. Germline loops: CDR1 KGHSH, CDR2 LQKENI.

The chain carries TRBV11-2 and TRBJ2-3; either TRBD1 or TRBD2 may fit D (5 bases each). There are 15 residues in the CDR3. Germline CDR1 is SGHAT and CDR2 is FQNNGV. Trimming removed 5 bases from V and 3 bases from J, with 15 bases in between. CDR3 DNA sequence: TGTGCCAGCAGCACCCGGGGCTATTCAACAGATACGCAGTATTTT. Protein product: CASSTRGYSTDTQYF. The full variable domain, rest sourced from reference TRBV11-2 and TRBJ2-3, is EAGVAQSPRYKIIEKRQSVAFWCNPISGHATLYWYQQILGQGPKLLIQFQNNGVVDDSQLPKDRFSAERLKGVDSTLKIQPAKLEDSAVYLCASSTRGYSTDTQYFGPGTRLTVL.

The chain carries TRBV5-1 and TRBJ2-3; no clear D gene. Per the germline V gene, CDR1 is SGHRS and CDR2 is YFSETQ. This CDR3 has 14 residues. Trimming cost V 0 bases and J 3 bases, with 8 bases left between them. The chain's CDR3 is CASSLAGETDTQYF. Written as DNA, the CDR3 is TGCGCCAGCAGCTTGGCCGGTGAGACAGATACGCAGTATTTT.

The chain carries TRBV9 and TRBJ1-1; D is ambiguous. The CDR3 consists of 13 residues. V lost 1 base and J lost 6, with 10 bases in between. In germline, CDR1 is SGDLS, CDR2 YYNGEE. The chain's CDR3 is CASSVSLGSEAFF. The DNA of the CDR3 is TGTGCCAGCAGCGTATCCCTGGGCTCTGAAGCTTTCTTT. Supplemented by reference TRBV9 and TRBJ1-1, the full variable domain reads DSGVTQTPKHLITATGQRVTLRCSPRSGDLSVYWYQQSLDQGLQFLIQYYNGEERAKGNILERFSAQQFPDLHSELNLSSLELGDSALYFCASSVSLGSEAFFGQGTRLTVV.

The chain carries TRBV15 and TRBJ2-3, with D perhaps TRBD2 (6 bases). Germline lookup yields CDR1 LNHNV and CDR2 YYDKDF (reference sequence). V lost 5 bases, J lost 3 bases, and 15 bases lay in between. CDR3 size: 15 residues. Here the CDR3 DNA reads TGTGCCACCAGCGAAGGAGGGCTTTATACAGATACGCAGTATTTT. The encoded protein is CATSEGGLYTDTQYF.

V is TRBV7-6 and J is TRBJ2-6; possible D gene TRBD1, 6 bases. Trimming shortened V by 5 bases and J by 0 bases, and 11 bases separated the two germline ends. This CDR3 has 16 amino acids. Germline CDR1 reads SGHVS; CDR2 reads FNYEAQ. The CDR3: CASSPGRGSGANVLTF. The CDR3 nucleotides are TGTGCCAGCAGCCCCGGCAGGGGCTCTGGGGCCAACGTCCTGACTTTC.

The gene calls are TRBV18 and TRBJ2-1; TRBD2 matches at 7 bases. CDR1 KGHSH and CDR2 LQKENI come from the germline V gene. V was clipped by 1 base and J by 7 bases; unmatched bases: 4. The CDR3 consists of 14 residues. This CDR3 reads CASSPRRERNEQFF. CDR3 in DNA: TGTGCCAGCTCACCACGGCGGGAGCGGAATGAGCAGTTCTTC.

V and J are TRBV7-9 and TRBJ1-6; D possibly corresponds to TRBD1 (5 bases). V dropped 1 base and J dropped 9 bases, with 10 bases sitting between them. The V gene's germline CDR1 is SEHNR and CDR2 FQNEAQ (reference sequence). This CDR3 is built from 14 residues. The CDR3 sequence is CASSLGGAVSPLHF. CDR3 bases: TGTGCCAGCAGCTTAGGCGGGGCCGTTTCACCCCTCCACTTT. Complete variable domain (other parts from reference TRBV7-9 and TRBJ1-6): DTGVSQNPRHKITKRGQNVTFRCDPISEHNRLYWYRQTLGQGPEFLTYFQNEAQLEKSRLLSDRFSAERPKGSFSTLEIQRTEQGDSAMYLCASSLGGAVSPLHFGNGTRLTVT.

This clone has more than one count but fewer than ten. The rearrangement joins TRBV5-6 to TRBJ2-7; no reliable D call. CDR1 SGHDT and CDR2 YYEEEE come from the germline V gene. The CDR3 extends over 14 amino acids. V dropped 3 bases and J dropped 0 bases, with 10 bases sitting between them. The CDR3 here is CASSSTGRSYEQYF. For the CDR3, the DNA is TGTGCCAGCAGCTCAACGGGTCGCTCCTACGAGCAGTACTTC.

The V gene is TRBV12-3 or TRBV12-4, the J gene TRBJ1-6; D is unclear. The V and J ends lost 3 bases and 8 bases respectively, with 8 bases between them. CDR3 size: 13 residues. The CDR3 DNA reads TGTGCCAGCAGTTTGGGTAGCGATTCACCCCTCCACTTT. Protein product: CASSLGSDSPLHF.

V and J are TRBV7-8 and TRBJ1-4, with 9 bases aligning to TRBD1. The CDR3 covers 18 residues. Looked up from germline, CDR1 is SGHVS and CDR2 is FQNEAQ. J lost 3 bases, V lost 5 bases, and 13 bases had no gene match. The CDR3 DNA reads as TGTGCCAGCAGCCCCCGGGACAGGGTAGTGCAAGCTAATGAAAAACTGTTTTTT. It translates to CASSPRDRVVQANEKLFF.